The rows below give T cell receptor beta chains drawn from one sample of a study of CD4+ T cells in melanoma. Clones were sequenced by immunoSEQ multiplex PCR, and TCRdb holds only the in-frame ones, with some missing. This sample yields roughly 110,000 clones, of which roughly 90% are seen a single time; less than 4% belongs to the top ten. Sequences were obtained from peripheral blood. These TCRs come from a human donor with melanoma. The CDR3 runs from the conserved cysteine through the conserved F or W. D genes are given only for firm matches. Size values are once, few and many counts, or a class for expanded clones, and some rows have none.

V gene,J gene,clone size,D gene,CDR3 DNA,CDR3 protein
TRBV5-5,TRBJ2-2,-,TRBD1,TGTGCCAGCAGCAGCTTAGGTATTCAGGGGGCCACCGGGGAGCTGTTTTTT,CASSSLGIQGATGELFF
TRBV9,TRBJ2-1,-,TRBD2,TGTGCCAGCAGCGTATCTGGACTAGCGGCCAATGAGCAGTTCTTC,CASSVSGLAANEQFF
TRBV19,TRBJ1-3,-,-,TGTGCCAGTAGTATACTGGCGCTCTCTGGAAACACCATATATTTT,CASSILALSGNTIYF
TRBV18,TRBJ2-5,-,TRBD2,TGTGCCAGCTCACTCGCTAGCGGGCTGGGGGAGACCCAGTACTTC,CASSLASGLGETQYF
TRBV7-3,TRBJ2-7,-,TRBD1,TGTGCCAGCAGCGAAGACAGGGGGCACAACGAGCAGTACTTC,CASSEDRGHNEQYF
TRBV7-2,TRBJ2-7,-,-,TGTGCCAGCAGGCCCCAGGGGGGAACATTGTACGAGCAGTACTTC,CASRPQGGTLYEQYF
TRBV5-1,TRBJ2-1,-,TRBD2,TGCGCCAGCAGCTTGGAGGGGACTAGCTTTGATGAGCAGTTCTTC,CASSLEGTSFDEQFF
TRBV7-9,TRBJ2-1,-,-,TGTGCCAGCAGCTTAGTACAGGGTCCTGAGCAGTTCTTC,CASSLVQGPEQFF
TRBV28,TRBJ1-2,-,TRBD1,TGTGCCAGCAGATCTACCGGGACAGGGGACTATGGCTACACCTTC,CASRSTGTGDYGYTF
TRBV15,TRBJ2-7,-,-,TGTGCCACCAGCAGAGATCGCGTTGTTGTCTCGTACGAGCAGTACTTC,CATSRDRVVVSYEQYF
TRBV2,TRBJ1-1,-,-,TGTGCCAGCAGTGTATGGACGAACACTGAAGCTTTCTTT,CASSVWTNTEAFF
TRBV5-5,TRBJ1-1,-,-,TGTGCCAGCAGCCAACATACAGGCAGAGACACTGAAGCTTTCTTT,CASSQHTGRDTEAFF
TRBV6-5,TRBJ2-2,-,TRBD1,TGTGCCAGCAGCCCGGGACAGGGATCCGGGGAGCTGTTTTTT,CASSPGQGSGELFF
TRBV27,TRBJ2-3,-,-,TGTGCCAGCAGTTTATCCTACACAGATACGCAGTATTTT,CASSLSYTDTQYF
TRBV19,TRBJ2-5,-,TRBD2,TGTGCCAGTAGTATAGAACTAGCGATATACCAAGAGACCCAGTACTTC,CASSIELAIYQETQYF
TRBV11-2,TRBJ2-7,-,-,TGTGCCAGCAGCTTAGAACCGGGACGGACGGGCTTC,CASSLEPGRTGF
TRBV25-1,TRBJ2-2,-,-,TGTGCCAGCAGTGAATGGAGGGGCCCCGGGGAGCTGTTTTTT,CASSEWRGPGELFF
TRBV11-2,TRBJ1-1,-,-,TGTGCCAGCATTATCTACACTGAAGCTTTCTTT,CASIIYTEAFF
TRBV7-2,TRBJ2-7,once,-,TGTGCCAGCAGCTTATCCAGCCAGTACGAGCAGTACTTC,CASSLSSQYEQYF
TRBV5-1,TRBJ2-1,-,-,TGCGCCAGCAGCTCGGGAAATGAGCAGTTCTTC,CASSSGNEQFF
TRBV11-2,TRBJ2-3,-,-,TGTGCCAGCAGCTTTAGGGGGAGCGCAGATACGCAGTATTTT,CASSFRGSADTQYF
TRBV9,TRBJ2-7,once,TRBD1,TGTGCCAGCAGCACCGGGGACAGTTCAGCCTACGAGCAGTACTTC,CASSTGDSSAYEQYF
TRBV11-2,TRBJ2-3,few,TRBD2,TGTGCCAGCAGATTAGCGGGAGTCGGAGATACGCAGTATTTT,CASRLAGVGDTQYF
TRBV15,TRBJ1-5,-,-,TGTGCCACCAGCAGAGATCACAATCAGCCCCAGCATTTT,CATSRDHNQPQHF
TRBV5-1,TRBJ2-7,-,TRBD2,TGCGCCAGCAGCCGTGGGGAGGGTTTCTACGAGCAGTACTTC,CASSRGEGFYEQYF
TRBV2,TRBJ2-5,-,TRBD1,TGTGCCAGCAGTGGGGGACAGGCGACTGAAGAGACCCAGTACTTC,CASSGGQATEETQYF
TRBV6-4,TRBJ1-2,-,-,TGTGCCAGCAGTGTGGAGACAGGAGCTAACTATGGCTACACCTTC,CASSVETGANYGYTF
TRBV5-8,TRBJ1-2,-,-,TGTGCCAGCAGCTTCCCAGGGCGTGGAAGCTACACCTTC,CASSFPGRGSYTF
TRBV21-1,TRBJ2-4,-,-,TGTGCCAGCAGCAAAGAAGTTAAAGTCCCGAGGACAGGGTCCAAAAACATTCAGTACTTC,CASSKEVKVPRTGSKNIQYF
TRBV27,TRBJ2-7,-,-,TGTGCCAGCAGTGGGTCCACAGGGATGGCGGTTTACGAGCAGTACTTC,CASSGSTGMAVYEQYF
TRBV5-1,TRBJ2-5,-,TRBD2,TGCGCCAGCAGCTTGGGTGGCGGGGGGGCTGAGACCCAGTACTTC,CASSLGGGGAETQYF
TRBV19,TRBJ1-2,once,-,TGTGCCAGTTCACCTAGCGTCCCACTCTATGGCTACACCTTC,CASSPSVPLYGYTF
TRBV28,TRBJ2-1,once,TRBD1,TGTGCCAGCAGTTTGATTGGGGGACAGGGGCCCAGCTCCTACAATGAGCAGTTCTTC,CASSLIGGQGPSSYNEQFF
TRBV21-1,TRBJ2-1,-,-,TGTGCCAGCAGCAAAGCGGACGGGAGGCTAGCGGTCCACTCCTACAATGAGCAGTTCTTC,CASSKADGRLAVHSYNEQFF
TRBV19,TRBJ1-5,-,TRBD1,TGTGCCAGTAGTGGGAACAGGGGATCTGATCAGCCCCAGCATTTT,CASSGNRGSDQPQHF
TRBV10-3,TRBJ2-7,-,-,TGTGCCATCACTTCGGCAGGGTACTACGAGCAGTACTTC,CAITSAGYYEQYF
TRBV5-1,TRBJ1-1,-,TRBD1,TGCGCCAGCAGCTTGAACAGGGGTGACACTGAAGCTTTCTTT,CASSLNRGDTEAFF
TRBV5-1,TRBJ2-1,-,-,TGCGCCAGCAGCTCGGGACCTGGCAACAATGAGCAGTTCTTC,CASSSGPGNNEQFF
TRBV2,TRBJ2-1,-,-,TGTGCCAGCAGTAGGAATGAGCAGTTCTTC,CASSRNEQFF
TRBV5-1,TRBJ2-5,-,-,TGCGCCAGCAGCTTGGGCAGCCAAGAGACCCAGTACTTC,CASSLGSQETQYF
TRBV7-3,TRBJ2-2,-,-,TGTGCCAGCAGCTTACTAGGGGACGGGGAGCTGTTTTTT,CASSLLGDGELFF
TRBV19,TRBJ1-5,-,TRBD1,TGTGCCAGTAGTATAACGGGGCAGGGGGCAGCTCAGCCCCAGCATTTT,CASSITGQGAAQPQHF
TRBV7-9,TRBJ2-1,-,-,TGTGCCACTCCCCAGGGGACCCTCGACAATGAGCAGTTCTTC,CATPQGTLDNEQFF
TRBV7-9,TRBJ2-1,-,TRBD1,TGTGCCAGCAGCATCCTGGACAGGCCAGAGCAGTTCTTC,CASSILDRPEQFF
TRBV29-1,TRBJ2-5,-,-,TGCAGCGGGGGACCGGGTTCGGTGGGCCCCCAAGAGACCCAGTACTTC,CSGGPGSVGPQETQYF
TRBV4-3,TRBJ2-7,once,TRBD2,TGCGCCAGCAGCCAAGCCCCGGGACTAGCGGCCTACGAGCAGTACTTC,CASSQAPGLAAYEQYF